This T cell receptor (beta chain) comes out of a study of PD-1 blockade in classical Hodgkin lymphoma (dated by TCRdb to 2018 to 2021). Turning to the overall study: Nivolumab dosing was 3 mg/kg intravenously every 2 weeks, continuing until either disease progression or unacceptable toxicity. The study used TCR beta sequencing and CyTOF to define a peripheral blood immune signature of response to PD-1 blockade in classical Hodgkin lymphoma.

The investigation overall reported the following: CD4+ but not CD8+ TCR diversity rose significantly by C4D1 (p=0.0027 vs p=0.16), most apparent in complete responders (p=0.02). Baseline TCR diversity was reported to be lower in newly diagnosed patients than in healthy donors and to be lower still in relapsed/refractory patients. The study was restricted to a single clinical trial cohort, and the causes of repertoire differences, possibly disease activity or prior therapy, were left undefined. Lower diversity was seen in patients whose nivolumab began less than 1 year after ASCT, and these patients were left out of later analyses so that immune reconstitution would not confound the results. Among trial patients, those achieving complete response had baseline diversity similar to that of newly diagnosed patients, while diversity was significantly lower in partial responders and progressors.

A word on this clone: The antigen this receptor binds is unknown. Base qualities are not recorded, but no much larger clone differs from it by a single base.

The time point label corresponds to: cycle 2 day 1 (C2D1) of nivolumab. Every trial patient had relapsed after autologous stem cell transplantation, and cohorts A, B and C differed in prior brentuximab vedotin exposure. The trial cohort was composed of over 50 patients with relapsed/refractory classical Hodgkin lymphoma, for whom complete response, partial response or progressive disease was recorded as best overall response. In the multi-cohort phase II CheckMate 205 trial, trial patients received single-agent nivolumab. An independent review committee assessed best overall response by applying the 2007 International Working Group response criteria. PBMCs from the trial were collected at three points: immediately before nivolumab initiation (C1D1), and during therapy at cycle 2 day 1 and cycle 4 day 1. After peripheral blood was drawn into 8 mL Vacutainer Cell Preparation Tubes, PBMCs were isolated by centrifugation and then cryopreserved.

Spanning cysteine to phenylalanine, the CDR3 consists of 11 amino acids. Here the CDR3 DNA is all that survives: 33 bases in frame from base 1. Based on the germline V gene, the CDR1 and CDR2 sequences are SGHRS and YFSETQ. Trimming costs V 3 bases and J 0 bases, and their ends lie 1 base apart. Genomic DNA was isolated using the Qiagen DNeasy kit from unsorted PBMCs as well as from negatively selected CD4+ and CD8+ fractions. TCR beta CDR3 regions were amplified by immunoSEQ multiplex PCR using primers annealing to V and J segments. Amplification bias was minimized using a synthetic immune receptor repertoire, and residual bias was removed computationally after sequencing. The authors' analysis ran thus. Repertoire diversity was quantified as the Shannon entropy index using custom Python scripts. Unsorted, CD4+ and CD8+ repertoires were analyzed separately, except in combined analyses where CD4+ and CD8+ sequences were merged in silico. Clonal expansion was defined as at least a 2-fold frequency increase after treatment relative to C1D1, with a pseudocount of 0.5 for undetected baseline clones. Singleton clones were defined as clones with 0 or 1 copy at C1D1, and non-singleton clones were defined as clones with 2 or more copies. Clones expanded in unsorted samples were annotated as CD4+, CD8+ or unknown by matching protein sequences in sorted samples from the same patient. Wilcoxon tests on paired samples were used to test changes in diversity from C1D1 to C4D1. TCRdb carries this immuneACCESS record with in-frame sequences only. Its versions omit some clonotypes, under half of them owing to an unresolved V gene in the studies checked, with the rest unexplained. The V and J calls and clone size are taken from that table; D and trimming were inferred from the DNA. Here the sample has 89,000 or so clones; nearly 95% occur a single time. Approximately 2.6% of the sample rests with the top ten.

This clonotype was sampled from a human donor with classical Hodgkin lymphoma. Recombination joined TRBV5-1 with TRBJ2-7, with no confidently assigned D gene. The sample in question was peripheral blood mononuclear cells (PBMCs), obtained before the second cycle of nivolumab. The CDR3 in this case is CASSYSYEQYF. The nucleotide sequence reads TGCGCCAGCAGCTACTCCTACGAGCAGTACTTC.